This T cell receptor beta chain derives from a study of cytomegalovirus exposure and HLA in healthy donors. Germline CDR1 is SGHDT and CDR2 is YYEEEE. V gave up 0 bases and J gave up 5 bases, with 12 bases separating them. This CDR3 contains 15 residues. The PCR was carried out with 60 Vbeta primers and 13 Jbeta primers. TCRdb's copy holds only in-frame clones and misses some; the assay was immunoSEQ multiplex PCR. The profile shows about 200,000 clones, around three quarters of them singletons. Sequencing was performed on PBMCs. This chain connects TRBV5-6 to TRBJ2-1; D not certain. The clonotype originates from a man aged 40-49 years in good health and CMV-seronegative. For the CDR3, the DNA is TGTGCCAGCAGCTTGGTGTCTTATACTGACAATGAGCAGTTCTTC. Encoded protein: CASSLVSYTDNEQFF. The full variable domain, rest sourced from reference TRBV5-6 and TRBJ2-1, is DAGVTQSPTHLIKTRGQQVTLRCSPKSGHDTVSWYQQALGQGPQFIFQYYEEEERQRGNFPDRFSGHQFPNYSSELNVNALLLGDSALYLCASSLVSYTDNEQFFGPGTRLTVL.